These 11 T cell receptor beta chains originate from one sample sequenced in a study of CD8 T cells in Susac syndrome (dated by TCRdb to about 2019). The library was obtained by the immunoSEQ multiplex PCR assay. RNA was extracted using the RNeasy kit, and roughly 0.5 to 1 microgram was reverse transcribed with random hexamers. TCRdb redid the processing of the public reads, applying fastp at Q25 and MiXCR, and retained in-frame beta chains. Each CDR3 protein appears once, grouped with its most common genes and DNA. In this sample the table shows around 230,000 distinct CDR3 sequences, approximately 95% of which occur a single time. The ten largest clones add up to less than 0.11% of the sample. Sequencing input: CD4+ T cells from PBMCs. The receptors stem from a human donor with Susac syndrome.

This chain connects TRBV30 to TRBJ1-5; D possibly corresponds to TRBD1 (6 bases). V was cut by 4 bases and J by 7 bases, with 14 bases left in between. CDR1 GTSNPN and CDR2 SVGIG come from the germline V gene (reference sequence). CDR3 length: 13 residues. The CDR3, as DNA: TGTGCCTGGAACAGACAGGTCGAACAGCCCCAGCATTTT. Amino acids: CAWNRQVEQPQHF.

CDR3 sequence: CASSLGLRAVQETQYF. DNA for the CDR3: TGTGCCAGCAGCTTGGGGTTAAGGGCCGTCCAAGAGACCCAGTACTTC. The gene calls are TRBV7-9 and TRBJ2-5; D not resolved. Trimming took off 3 bases at V and 1 base at J, with 15 bases between the two ends. Looked up from germline, CDR1 is SEHNR and CDR2 is FQNEAQ (reference sequence). There are 16 residues in the CDR3. The variable domain in full, completed from reference TRBV7-9 and TRBJ2-5, reads DTGVSQNPRHKITKRGQNVTFRCDPISEHNRLYWYRQTLGQGPEFLTYFQNEAQLEKSRLLSDRFSAERPKGSFSTLEIQRTEQGDSAMYLCASSLGLRAVQETQYFGPGTRLLVL.

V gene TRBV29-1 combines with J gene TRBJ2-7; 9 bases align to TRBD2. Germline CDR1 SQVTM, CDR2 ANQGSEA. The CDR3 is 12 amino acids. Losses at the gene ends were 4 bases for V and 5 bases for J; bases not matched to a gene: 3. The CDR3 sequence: CSVGAGGDEQYF. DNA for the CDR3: TGCAGCGTTGGGGCGGGAGGGGACGAGCAGTACTTC.

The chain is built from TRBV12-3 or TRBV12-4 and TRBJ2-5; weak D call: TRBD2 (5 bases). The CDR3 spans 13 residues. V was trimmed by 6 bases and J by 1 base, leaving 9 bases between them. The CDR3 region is CASRPSGQETQYF. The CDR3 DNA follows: TGTGCCAGCAGACCAAGCGGCCAAGAGACCCAGTACTTC.

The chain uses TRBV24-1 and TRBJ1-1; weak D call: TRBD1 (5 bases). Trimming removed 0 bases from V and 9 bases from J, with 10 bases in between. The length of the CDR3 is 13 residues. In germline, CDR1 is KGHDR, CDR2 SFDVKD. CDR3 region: CATSDLSDSQAFF. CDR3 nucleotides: TGTGCCACCAGTGATTTGTCCGACAGCCAAGCTTTCTTT.

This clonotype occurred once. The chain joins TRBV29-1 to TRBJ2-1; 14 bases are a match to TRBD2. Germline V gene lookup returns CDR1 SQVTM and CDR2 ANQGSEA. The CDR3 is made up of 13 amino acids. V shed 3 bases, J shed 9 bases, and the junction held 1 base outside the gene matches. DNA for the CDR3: TGCAGCGTTGATGGACTAGCGGGAGGTGAGCAGTTCTTC. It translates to CSVDGLAGGEQFF.

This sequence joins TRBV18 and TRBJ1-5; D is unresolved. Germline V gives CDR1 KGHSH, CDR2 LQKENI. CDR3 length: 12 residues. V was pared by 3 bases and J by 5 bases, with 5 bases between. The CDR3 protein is CASSPVDQPQHF. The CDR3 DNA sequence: TGTGCCAGCTCACCTGTCGATCAGCCCCAGCATTTT. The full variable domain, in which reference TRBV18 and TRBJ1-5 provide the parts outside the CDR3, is NAGVMQNPRHLVRRRGQEARLRCSPMKGHSHVYWYRQLPEEGLKFMVYLQKENIIDESGMPKERFSAEFPKEGPSILRIQQVVRGDSAAYFCASSPVDQPQHFGDGTRLSIL.

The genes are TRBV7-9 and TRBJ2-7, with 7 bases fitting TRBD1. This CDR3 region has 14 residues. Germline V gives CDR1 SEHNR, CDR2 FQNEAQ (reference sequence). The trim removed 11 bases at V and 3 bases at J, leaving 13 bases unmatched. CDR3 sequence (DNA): TGTGCCGTGAACTCCCCGGGACAGAACTACGAGCAGTACTTC. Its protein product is CAVNSPGQNYEQYF.

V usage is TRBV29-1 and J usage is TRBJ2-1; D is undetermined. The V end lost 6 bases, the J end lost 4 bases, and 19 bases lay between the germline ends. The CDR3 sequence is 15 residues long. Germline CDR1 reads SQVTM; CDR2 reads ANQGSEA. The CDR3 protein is CSVTNRVSGYNEQFF. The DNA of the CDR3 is TGCAGCGTGACAAATCGGGTATCGGGTTACAATGAGCAGTTCTTC.

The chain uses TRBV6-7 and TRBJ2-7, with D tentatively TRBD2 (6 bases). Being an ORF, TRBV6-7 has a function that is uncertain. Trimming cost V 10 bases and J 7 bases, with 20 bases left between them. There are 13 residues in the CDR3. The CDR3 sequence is CANSRDWRTEQYF. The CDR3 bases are TGTGCCAACTCCAGGGACTGGCGCACTGAGCAGTACTTC.

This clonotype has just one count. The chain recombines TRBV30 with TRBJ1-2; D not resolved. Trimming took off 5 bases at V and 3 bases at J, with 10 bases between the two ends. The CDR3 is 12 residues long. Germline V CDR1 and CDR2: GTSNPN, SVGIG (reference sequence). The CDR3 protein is CAWGERDYGYTF. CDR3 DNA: TGTGCCTGGGGGGAAAGGGACTATGGCTACACCTTC.